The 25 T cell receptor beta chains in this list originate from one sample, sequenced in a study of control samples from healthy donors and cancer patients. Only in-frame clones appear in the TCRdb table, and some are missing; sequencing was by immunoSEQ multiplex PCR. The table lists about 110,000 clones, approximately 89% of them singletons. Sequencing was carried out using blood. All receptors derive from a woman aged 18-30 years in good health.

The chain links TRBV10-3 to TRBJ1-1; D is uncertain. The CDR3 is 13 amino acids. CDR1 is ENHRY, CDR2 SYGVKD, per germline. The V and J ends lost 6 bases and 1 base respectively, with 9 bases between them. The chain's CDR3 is CAIRERPNTEAFF. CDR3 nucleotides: TGTGCCATCAGGGAACGGCCGAACACTGAAGCTTTCTTT.

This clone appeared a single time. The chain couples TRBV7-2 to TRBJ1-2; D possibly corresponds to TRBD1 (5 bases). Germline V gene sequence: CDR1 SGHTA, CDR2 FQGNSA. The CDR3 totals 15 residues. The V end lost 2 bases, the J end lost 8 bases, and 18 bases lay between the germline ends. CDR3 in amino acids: CASSLRVNQGEGYTF. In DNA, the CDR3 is TGTGCCAGCAGCTTAAGGGTGAACCAGGGTGAGGGCTACACCTTC. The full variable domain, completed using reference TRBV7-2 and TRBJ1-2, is GAGVSQSPSNKVTEKGKDVELRCDPISGHTALYWYRQSLGQGLEFLIYFQGNSAPDKSGLPSDRFSAERTGGSVSTLTIQRTQQEDSAVYLCASSLRVNQGEGYTFGSGTRLTVV.

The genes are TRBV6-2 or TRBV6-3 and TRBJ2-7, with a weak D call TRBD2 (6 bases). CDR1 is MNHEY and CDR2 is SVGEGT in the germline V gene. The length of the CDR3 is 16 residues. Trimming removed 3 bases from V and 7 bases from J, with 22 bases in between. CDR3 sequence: CASSYKAGTEAGEQYF. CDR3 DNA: TGTGCCAGCAGTTATAAGGCAGGCACTGAGGCGGGAGAGCAGTACTTC.

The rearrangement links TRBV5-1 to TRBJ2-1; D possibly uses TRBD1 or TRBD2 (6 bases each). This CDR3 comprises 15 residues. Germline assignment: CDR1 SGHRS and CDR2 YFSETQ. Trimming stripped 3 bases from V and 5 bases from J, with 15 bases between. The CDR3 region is CASSYHVRGDNEQFF. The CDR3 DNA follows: TGCGCCAGCAGCTATCATGTTAGGGGGGACAATGAGCAGTTCTTC. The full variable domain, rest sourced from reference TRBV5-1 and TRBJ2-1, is KAGVTQTPRYLIKTRGQQVTLSCSPISGHRSVSWYQQTPGQGLQFLFEYFSETQRNKGNFPGRFSGRQFSNSRSEMNVSTLELGDSALYLCASSYHVRGDNEQFFGPGTRLTVL.

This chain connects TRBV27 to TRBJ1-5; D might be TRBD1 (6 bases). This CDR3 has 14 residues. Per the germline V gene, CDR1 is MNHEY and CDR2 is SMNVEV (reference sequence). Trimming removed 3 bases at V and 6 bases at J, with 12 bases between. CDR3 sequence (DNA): TGTGCCAGCAGTTTGATTGGGGGCACTCAGCCCCAGCATTTT. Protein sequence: CASSLIGGTQPQHF.

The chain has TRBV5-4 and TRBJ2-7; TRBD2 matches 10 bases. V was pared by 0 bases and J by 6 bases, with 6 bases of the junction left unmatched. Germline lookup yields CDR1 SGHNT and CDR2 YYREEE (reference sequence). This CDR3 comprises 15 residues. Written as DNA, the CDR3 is TGTGCCAGCAGCTTGGTTCTAGCGGGAGAACTCGAGCAGTACTTC. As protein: CASSLVLAGELEQYF.

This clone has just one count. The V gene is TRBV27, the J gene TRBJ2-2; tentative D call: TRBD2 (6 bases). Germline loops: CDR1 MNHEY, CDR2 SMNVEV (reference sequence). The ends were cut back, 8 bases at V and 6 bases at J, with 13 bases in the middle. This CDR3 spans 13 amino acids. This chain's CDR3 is CASGGTLAGELFF. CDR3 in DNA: TGTGCCAGCGGTGGGACTCTCGCCGGGGAGCTGTTTTTT.

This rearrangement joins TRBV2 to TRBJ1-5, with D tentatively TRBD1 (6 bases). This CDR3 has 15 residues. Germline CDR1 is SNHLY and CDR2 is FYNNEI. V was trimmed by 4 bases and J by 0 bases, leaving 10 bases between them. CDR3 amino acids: CASSGTDYSNQPQHF. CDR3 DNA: TGTGCCAGCAGTGGGACAGACTATAGCAATCAGCCCCAGCATTTT. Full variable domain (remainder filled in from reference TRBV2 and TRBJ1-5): EPEVTQTPSHQVTQMGQEVILRCVPISNHLYFYWYRQILGQKVEFLVSFYNNEISEKSEIFDDQFSVERPDGSNFTLKIRSTKLEDSAMYFCASSGTDYSNQPQHFGDGTRLSIL.

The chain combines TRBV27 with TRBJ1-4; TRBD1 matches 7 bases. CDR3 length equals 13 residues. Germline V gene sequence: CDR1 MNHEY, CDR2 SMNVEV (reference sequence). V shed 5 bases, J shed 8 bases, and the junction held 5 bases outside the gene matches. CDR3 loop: CASSPDRVEKLFF. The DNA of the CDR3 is TGTGCCAGCAGTCCCGACAGGGTGGAAAAACTGTTTTTT.

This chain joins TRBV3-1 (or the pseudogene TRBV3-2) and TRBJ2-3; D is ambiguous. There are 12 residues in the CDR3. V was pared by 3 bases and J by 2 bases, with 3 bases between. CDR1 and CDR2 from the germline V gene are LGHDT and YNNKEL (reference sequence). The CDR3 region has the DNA TGTGCCAGCAGCCATAACACAGATACGCAGTATTTT. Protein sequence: CASSHNTDTQYF.

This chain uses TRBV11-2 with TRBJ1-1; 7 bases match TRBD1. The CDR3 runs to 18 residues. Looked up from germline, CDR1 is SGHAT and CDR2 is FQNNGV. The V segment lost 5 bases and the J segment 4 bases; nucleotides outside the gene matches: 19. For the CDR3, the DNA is TGTGCCAGCAGCCACAACGTGGGTTCAGGGGGTGAGGTCACTGAAGCTTTCTTT. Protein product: CASSHNVGSGGEVTEAFF.

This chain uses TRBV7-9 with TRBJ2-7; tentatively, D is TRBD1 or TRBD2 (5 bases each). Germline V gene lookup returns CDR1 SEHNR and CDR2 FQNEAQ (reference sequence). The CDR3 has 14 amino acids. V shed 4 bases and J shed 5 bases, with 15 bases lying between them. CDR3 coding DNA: TGTGCCAGCAGCTCCTTCTCCGGGGCGGACGAGCAGTACTTC. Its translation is CASSSFSGADEQYF.

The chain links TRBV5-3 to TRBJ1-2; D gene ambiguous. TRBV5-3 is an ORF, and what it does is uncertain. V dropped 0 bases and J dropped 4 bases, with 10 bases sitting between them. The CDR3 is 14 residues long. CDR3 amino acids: CARSLATSFYGYTF. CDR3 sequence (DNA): TGTGCCAGAAGCTTGGCGACTAGTTTCTATGGCTACACCTTC.

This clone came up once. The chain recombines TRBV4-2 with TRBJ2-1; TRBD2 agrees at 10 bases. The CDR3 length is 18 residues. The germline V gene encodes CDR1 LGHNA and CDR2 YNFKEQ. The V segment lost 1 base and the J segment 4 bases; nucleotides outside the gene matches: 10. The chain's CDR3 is CASSQGSITSGTYNEQFF. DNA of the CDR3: TGTGCCAGCAGCCAAGGTTCGATCACTAGCGGGACTTACAATGAGCAGTTCTTC.

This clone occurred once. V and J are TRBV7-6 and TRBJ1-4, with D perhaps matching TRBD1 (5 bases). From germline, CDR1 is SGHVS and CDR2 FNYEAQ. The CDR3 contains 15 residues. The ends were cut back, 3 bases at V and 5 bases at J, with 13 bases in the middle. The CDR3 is CASSLSAGRNEKLFF. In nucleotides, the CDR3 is TGTGCCAGCAGCTTGAGCGCAGGGAGAAATGAAAAACTGTTTTTT.

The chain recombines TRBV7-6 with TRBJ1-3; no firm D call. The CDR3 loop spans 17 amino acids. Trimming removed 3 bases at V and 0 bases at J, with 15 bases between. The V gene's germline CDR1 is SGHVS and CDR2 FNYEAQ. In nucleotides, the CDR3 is TGTGCCAGCAGCTTGGGCCTCACACCGAGCTCTGGAAACACCATATATTTT. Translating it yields CASSLGLTPSSGNTIYF.

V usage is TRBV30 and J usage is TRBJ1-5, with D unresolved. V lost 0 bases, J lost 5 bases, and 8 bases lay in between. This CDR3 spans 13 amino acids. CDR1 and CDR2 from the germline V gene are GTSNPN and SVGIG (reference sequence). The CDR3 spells CAWSVGGYQPQHF. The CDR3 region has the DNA TGTGCCTGGAGTGTGGGAGGGTATCAGCCCCAGCATTTT.

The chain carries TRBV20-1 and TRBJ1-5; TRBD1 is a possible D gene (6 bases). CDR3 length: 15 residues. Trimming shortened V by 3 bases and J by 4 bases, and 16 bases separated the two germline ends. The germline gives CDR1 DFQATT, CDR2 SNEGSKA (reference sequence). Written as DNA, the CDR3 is TGCAGTGCTAGTGGCAAACAGGGCGGGAATCAGCCCCAGCATTTT. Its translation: CSASGKQGGNQPQHF.

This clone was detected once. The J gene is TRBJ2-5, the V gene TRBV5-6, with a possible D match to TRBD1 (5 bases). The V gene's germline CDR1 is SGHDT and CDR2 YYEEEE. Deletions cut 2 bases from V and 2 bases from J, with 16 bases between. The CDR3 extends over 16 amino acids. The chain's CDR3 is CASSLSGLPGQETQYF. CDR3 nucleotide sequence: TGTGCCAGCAGCTTATCTGGTCTACCAGGGCAAGAGACCCAGTACTTC.

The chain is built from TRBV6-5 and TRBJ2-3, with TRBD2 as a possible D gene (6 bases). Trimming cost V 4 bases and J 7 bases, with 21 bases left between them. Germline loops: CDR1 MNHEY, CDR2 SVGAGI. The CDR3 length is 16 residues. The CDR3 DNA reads TGTGCCAGCAGTTGGGCTAGCGATAATCCATTTAATACGCAGTATTTT. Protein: CASSWASDNPFNTQYF.

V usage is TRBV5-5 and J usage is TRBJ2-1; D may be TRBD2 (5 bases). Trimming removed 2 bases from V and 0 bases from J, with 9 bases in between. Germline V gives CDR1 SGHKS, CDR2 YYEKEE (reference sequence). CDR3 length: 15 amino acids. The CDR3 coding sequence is TGTGCCAGCAGCTTAACTGGGAGCTCCTACAATGAGCAGTTCTTC. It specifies CASSLTGSSYNEQFF.

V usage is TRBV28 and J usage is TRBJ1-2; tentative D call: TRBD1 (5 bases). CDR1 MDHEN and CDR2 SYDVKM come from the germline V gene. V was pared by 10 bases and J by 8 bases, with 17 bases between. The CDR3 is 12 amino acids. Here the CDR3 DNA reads TGTGCCATCTGGGGGGTTGCGGCGGGCTACACCTTC. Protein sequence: CAIWGVAAGYTF.

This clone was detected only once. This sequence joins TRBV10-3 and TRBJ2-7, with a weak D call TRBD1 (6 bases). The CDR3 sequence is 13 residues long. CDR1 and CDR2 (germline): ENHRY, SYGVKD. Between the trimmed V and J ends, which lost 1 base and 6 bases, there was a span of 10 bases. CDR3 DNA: TGTGCCATCAGTGAGTACCAGGGGTTCGAGCAGTACTTC. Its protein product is CAISEYQGFEQYF.

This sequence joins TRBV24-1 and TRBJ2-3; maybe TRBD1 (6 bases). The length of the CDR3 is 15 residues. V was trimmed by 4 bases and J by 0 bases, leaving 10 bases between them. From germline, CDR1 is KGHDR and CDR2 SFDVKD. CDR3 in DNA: TGTGCCACCAGTGACAGGGGAACTAGCACAGATACGCAGTATTTT. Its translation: CATSDRGTSTDTQYF.

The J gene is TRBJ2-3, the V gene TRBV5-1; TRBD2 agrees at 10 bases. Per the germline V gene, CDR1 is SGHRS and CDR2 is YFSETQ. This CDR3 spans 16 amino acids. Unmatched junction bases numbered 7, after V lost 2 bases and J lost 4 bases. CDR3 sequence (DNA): TGCGCCAGCAGCTTTTTAGCGGGAGGTCATGCAGATACGCAGTATTTT. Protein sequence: CASSFLAGGHADTQYF.